This TCR beta chain was sequenced during a study of CD8+CD57+ T cells in acquired aplastic anemia. Study context: Sorted CD4+ and CD8+ cells yielded DNA averaging about 3.1 ug.

Patients chosen for sequencing had shown CD8+CD57+ cell expansion by flow cytometry. The diagnosis in all patients was severe acquired aplastic anemia. Germline values: CDR1 DFQATT, CDR2 SNEGSKA (reference sequence). The CDR3 consists of 14 residues. Deletions cut 3 bases from V and 2 bases from J, with 13 bases between. Turning to this clonotype: As yet, its antigen is unknown.

The study, taken as a whole, reports: A significant difference in CD8+ Simpson's diversity between patients and controls was not found. Patients and controls turned out to have 25 to 35 CD8+ CDR3 sequences in common.

Genomic DNA served as template for TCR beta VDJ and CDR3 profiling. TCRdb re-called the reads through MiXCR, storing one row per CDR3 protein. The sample records 150,000 or so distinct CDR3 sequences, about 50% being singletons. This sequence originates from a human donor with aplastic anemia. Sequencing was performed on sorted CD4+, CD8+, or CD8+CD57+ T cells (not recorded which) from PBMCs. The rearrangement links TRBV20-1 to TRBJ1-2; D unresolved. CDR3 coding DNA: TGCAGTGCTAGGACACCGGAGAAAAACTATGGCTACACCTTC. It specifies CSARTPEKNYGYTF.